The 30 T cell receptor beta chains below were found in one sample sequenced in a study of blood T cell repertoires in COVID-19. The method was immunoSEQ multiplex PCR; TCRdb's version includes in-frame clones alone and lacks a portion of them. Among some 130,000 clones listed, about 89% were seen once. The specimen was peripheral blood. The source of these receptors is a man between 60 and 75 years old with active or convalescent COVID-19.

The V gene is TRBV6-4, the J gene TRBJ1-1; TRBD1 matches 10 bases. Germline assignment: CDR1 MRHNA and CDR2 SNTAGT. The CDR3 extends over 14 amino acids. V shed 6 bases, J shed 11 bases, and the junction held 12 bases outside the gene matches. The CDR3 protein is CASSSTGTGEQAFF. The CDR3 nucleotides are TGTGCCAGCAGCTCGACCGGGACAGGGGAGCAGGCTTTCTTT.

The rearrangement joins TRBV5-1 to TRBJ1-5, with 7 bases matching TRBD1. The V gene end was trimmed by 3 bases and the J gene end by 2 bases; junction bases not matched to a gene: 8. This CDR3 region has 16 residues. Per the germline V gene, CDR1 is SGHRS and CDR2 is YFSETQ. The CDR3 region is CASSSPYRGGNQPQHF. The CDR3 region has the DNA TGCGCCAGCAGCTCTCCCTACAGGGGAGGCAATCAGCCCCAGCATTTT.

The chain uses TRBV15 and TRBJ1-1, with unresolved D. Germline CDR1 LNHNV, CDR2 YYDKDF (reference sequence). The CDR3 contains 13 residues. V lost 4 bases and J lost 1, with 7 bases in between. The CDR3 loop is CATSKFQNTEAFF. The CDR3 nucleotides are TGTGCCACCAGCAAATTCCAGAACACTGAAGCTTTCTTT.

This clone was counted a few times. V and J are TRBV6-6 and TRBJ2-7, with a weak D call TRBD2 (5 bases). Trimming took off 11 bases at V and 3 bases at J, with 14 bases between the two ends. The CDR3 is 12 residues long. From germline, CDR1 is MNHNY and CDR2 SVGAGI (reference sequence). CDR3 in amino acids: CAAGKSYYEQYF. CDR3 coding DNA: TGTGCCGCCGGGAAGAGTTACTACGAGCAGTACTTC.

This sequence joins TRBV6-6 and TRBJ2-1; TRBD1 might be the D (8 bases). Trimming stripped 7 bases from V and 5 bases from J, with 15 bases between. The CDR3 is 14 residues long. Germline values: CDR1 MNHNY, CDR2 SVGAGI (reference sequence). The CDR3 is CASNRQGRDNEQFF. The CDR3 DNA follows: TGTGCCAGCAATCGACAGGGGAGGGACAATGAGCAGTTCTTC.

The chain recombines TRBV10-3 with TRBJ2-5, with 12 positions matching TRBD2. V shed 6 bases and J 2 bases; nucleotides not matched to a gene: 1. The CDR3 contains 14 residues. CDR1 and CDR2 (germline): ENHRY, SYGVKD. CDR3 residues: CAISGLAGQETQYF. CDR3 coding DNA: TGTGCCATCAGCGGACTAGCGGGGCAAGAGACCCAGTACTTC.

The V and J genes are TRBV3-1 (or the pseudogene TRBV3-2) and TRBJ1-5; TRBD1 matches at 9 bases. Germline lookup yields CDR1 LGHDT and CDR2 YNNKEL (reference sequence). CDR3 length: 15 amino acids. Germline trimming cut 4 bases from V and 6 bases from J; bases unmatched to any gene: 7. CDR3 region: CASSRTGVLGQPQHF. In DNA form, the CDR3 reads TGTGCCAGCAGCCGGACAGGGGTGTTGGGTCAGCCCCAGCATTTT.

The rearrangement joins TRBV24-1 to TRBJ2-5; a weak D match, TRBD1 (5 bases). Trimming shortened V by 4 bases and J by 4 bases, and 18 bases separated the two germline ends. This CDR3 region has 16 residues. Germline V gene lookup returns CDR1 KGHDR and CDR2 SFDVKD. DNA for the CDR3: TGTGCCACCAGTGACCTCGGCGCAGGGCGACGAGAGACCCAGTACTTC. Its protein is CATSDLGAGRRETQYF.

The V gene is TRBV6-5, the J gene TRBJ2-7; maybe TRBD1 (6 bases). Per the germline V gene, CDR1 is MNHEY and CDR2 is SVGAGI. This CDR3 region has 15 residues. Trimming took 2 bases from V and 3 from J, leaving 14 bases between them. The CDR3 coding sequence is TGTGCCAGCAGTTACAGGGACACCAGAAACTACGAGCAGTACTTC. This sequence encodes CASSYRDTRNYEQYF.

This clone has only one observation. The rearrangement joins TRBV18 to TRBJ2-2; a possible D gene is TRBD1 (6 bases). Trimming removed 2 bases from V and 7 bases from J, with 17 bases in between. The germline V gene has CDR1 KGHSH and CDR2 LQKENI. The CDR3 runs 16 residues. Written as DNA, the CDR3 is TGTGCCAGCTCACCATACTCGAAGGGGGAGAACGGGGAGCTGTTTTTT. Its protein is CASSPYSKGENGELFF.

The genes are TRBV25-1 and TRBJ1-2, with 8 bases identical to TRBD1. Trimming removed 3 bases from V and 7 bases from J; junction bases left unmatched: 10. The CDR3 loop spans 15 amino acids. Germline assignment: CDR1 MGHDK and CDR2 SYGVNS. The CDR3 DNA reads TGTGCCAGCAGTGACCGCAGGGGGCGTTCTCCTGGCTACACCTTC. Translated: CASSDRRGRSPGYTF.

The V call is TRBV10-3, the J call TRBJ2-2; 12 positions match TRBD2. CDR3 length: 19 amino acids. Losses at the gene ends were 3 bases for V and 0 bases for J; bases not matched to a gene: 8. Germline lookup yields CDR1 ENHRY and CDR2 SYGVKD. CDR3 protein: CAISDLAGGPNANTGELFF. CDR3 DNA: TGTGCCATCAGTGACCTAGCGGGAGGGCCGAATGCGAACACCGGGGAGCTGTTTTTT.

This clone was seen just once. V and J are TRBV3-1 (or the pseudogene TRBV3-2) and TRBJ1-3; D remains unclear. Germline CDR1 reads LGHDT; CDR2 reads YNNKEL (reference sequence). Trimming removed 5 bases from V and 0 bases from J, with 14 bases in between. The CDR3 extends over 16 amino acids. The CDR3 DNA reads as TGTGCCAGCAGCTTGAGTTTCTCTAGCTCTGGAAACACCATATATTTT. Its translation: CASSLSFSSSGNTIYF.

The chain has TRBV21-1 and TRBJ1-5. TRBV21-1 is noted as a pseudogene. The CDR3 consists of 16 residues. The CDR3 reads CASSRPTSLRNQPQHF. Here the CDR3 DNA reads TGTGCCAGCAGCAGACCCACCTCTTTGCGGAATCAGCCCCAGCATTTT.

V usage is TRBV19 and J usage is TRBJ1-3; D gene ambiguous. Germline-derived CDR1 and CDR2 are LNHDA and SQIVND (reference sequence). This CDR3 is 16 amino acids long. The ends were cut back, 3 bases at V and 0 bases at J, with 12 bases in the middle. CDR3 nucleotides: TGTGCCAGTAGTATGTGGGCAGGAAGCTCTGGAAACACCATATATTTT. It yields the protein CASSMWAGSSGNTIYF.

The V call is TRBV19, the J call TRBJ2-1; TRBD2 matches at 8 bases. Losses at the gene ends were 5 bases for V and 9 bases for J; bases not matched to a gene: 6. Looked up from germline, CDR1 is LNHDA and CDR2 is SQIVND (reference sequence). The CDR3 runs 13 residues. The DNA for the CDR3 is TGTGCCAGTAGTGTCACTAGCGGCCTTGAGCAGTTCTTC. It is translated as CASSVTSGLEQFF.

V usage is TRBV9 and J usage is TRBJ2-3; 9 nucleotides agree with TRBD2. This CDR3 is built from 17 residues. The V gene end was trimmed by 0 bases and the J gene end by 2 bases; junction bases not matched to a gene: 7. Germline loops: CDR1 SGDLS, CDR2 YYNGEE. The CDR3 is CASSVAGSGGSTDTQYF. CDR3 DNA: TGTGCCAGCAGCGTAGCAGGCAGCGGGGGGTCCACAGATACGCAGTATTTT.

The chain is built from TRBV28 and TRBJ1-2; D perhaps matches TRBD1 (5 bases). This CDR3 has 15 amino acids. Trimming removed 6 bases at V and 5 bases at J, with 19 bases between. Germline assignment: CDR1 MDHEN and CDR2 SYDVKM. DNA for the CDR3: TGTGCCAGCAGCCCTGGACGGAGGGGCTTTTATGGCTACACCTTC. This gives the protein CASSPGRRGFYGYTF.

The chain couples TRBV7-2 to TRBJ2-5; D is unresolved. CDR3 length: 14 residues. The V gene's germline CDR1 is SGHTA and CDR2 FQGNSA. Trimming shortened V by 1 base and J by 1 base, and 7 bases separated the two germline ends. CDR3: CASSLDGSQETQYF. CDR3 coding DNA: TGTGCCAGCAGCTTAGACGGGTCCCAAGAGACCCAGTACTTC.

CDR3: CASSLQSYEQYF. CDR3 DNA: TGCGCCAGCAGCTTGCAGTCCTACGAGCAGTACTTC. V usage is TRBV5-1 and J usage is TRBJ2-7; D ambiguous. This CDR3 spans 12 amino acids. CDR1 SGHRS and CDR2 YFSETQ come from the germline V gene. Trimming shortened V by 1 base and J by 1 base, and 3 bases separated the two germline ends.

The V and J genes are TRBV5-1 and TRBJ2-3; 7 nucleotides match TRBD2. The CDR3 extends over 15 amino acids. V shed 0 bases and J 4 bases; nucleotides not matched to a gene: 5. CDR1 is SGHRS, CDR2 YFSETQ, per germline. The CDR3 loop is CASSLAAGVSDTQYF. Here the CDR3 DNA reads TGCGCCAGCAGCTTGGCCGCGGGGGTCTCAGATACGCAGTATTTT.

This rearrangement joins TRBV11-2 to TRBJ1-2; 8 bases align to TRBD1. The CDR3 has 15 amino acids. Germline values: CDR1 SGHAT, CDR2 FQNNGV. J was trimmed by 6 bases and V by 0 bases; bases with no gene match: 6. This chain's CDR3 is CASSLDRGQRDGYTF. The CDR3 DNA follows: TGTGCCAGCAGCTTAGACAGGGGGCAGAGAGATGGCTACACCTTC.

The chain carries TRBV23-1 and TRBJ2-1; TRBD2 might be the D (5 bases). TRBV23-1 is flagged as an ORF with uncertain function. The CDR3 spans 19 residues. Trimming shortened V by 0 bases and J by 0 bases, and 18 bases separated the two germline ends. CDR3 bases: TGCGCCAGCAGTCAATCGAATCAAGGGCGAGGGAGCTCCTACAATGAGCAGTTCTTC. Its translation is CASSQSNQGRGSSYNEQFF.

The chain uses TRBV5-1 and TRBJ1-4; 9 bases are shared with TRBD1. After removal of 4 bases from V and 7 bases from J, the junction contained 11 bases not matched to a gene. This CDR3 contains 16 residues. Germline CDR1 and CDR2: SGHRS and YFSETQ. CDR3 nucleotide sequence: TGCGCCAGCAGCGCAGCCGGGACAGGGAAAGGTGAAAAACTGTTTTTT. Protein sequence: CASSAAGTGKGEKLFF.

This chain uses TRBV4-3 with TRBJ2-3; 12 bases fit TRBD2. Germline V CDR1 and CDR2: LGHNA, YSLEER. The CDR3 runs 15 residues. The V and J ends lost 5 bases and 6 bases, in that order; junction bases with no gene match: 6. The CDR3 DNA follows: TGCGCCAGCAGCAAGACTAGCGGGGGATGGGATACGCAGTATTTT. This translates into CASSKTSGGWDTQYF.

This clone was observed once. The chain links TRBV6-5 to TRBJ2-1; possible D gene TRBD1, 5 bases. V lost 5 bases to trimming and J lost 1 base, with 9 bases between them. The CDR3 is made up of 14 amino acids. Germline lookup yields CDR1 MNHEY and CDR2 SVGAGI. The CDR3 loop reads CASSKGLSYNEQFF. CDR3 sequence (DNA): TGTGCCAGCAGTAAGGGGCTTTCCTACAATGAGCAGTTCTTC.

The rearrangement uses TRBV28 and TRBJ1-2; perhaps TRBD1 as D (6 bases). V was cut by 3 bases and J by 5 bases, with 19 bases left in between. The CDR3 sequence is 16 residues long. Germline values: CDR1 MDHEN, CDR2 SYDVKM. The CDR3: CASSFPKGGAGYGYTF. CDR3 bases: TGTGCCAGCAGTTTCCCTAAGGGGGGGGCAGGGTATGGCTACACCTTC.

This chain joins TRBV5-4 and TRBJ2-5; D perhaps matches TRBD2 (6 bases). Germline CDR1 reads SGHNT; CDR2 reads YYREEE (reference sequence). V was trimmed by 6 bases and J by 3 bases, leaving 12 bases between them. This CDR3 spans 13 amino acids. The CDR3 bases are TGTGCCAGCACCTGGAGGGGCGAAGAGACCCAGTACTTC. It encodes CASTWRGEETQYF.

This chain joins TRBV18 and TRBJ2-1; 10 positions match TRBD1. The CDR3 consists of 16 residues. Trimming took 2 bases from V and 6 from J; bases not matched to a gene: 7. Per germline, CDR1 KGHSH and CDR2 LQKENI. CDR3 bases: TGTGCCAGCTCACCATTGGGGACAGGGGTCGGCAATGAGCAGTTCTTC. Translating gives CASSPLGTGVGNEQFF.

This clone has just a few counts. At one of its ends the junction is not consistent with the germline gene, which may arise from a read error. V is TRBV5-6 and J is TRBJ1-4, with D unresolved. CDR1 and CDR2 (germline): SGHDT, YYEEEE. The CDR3 is 15 amino acids. The CDR3 region has the DNA TGTGCCAGCAGCGTGGTGCGAGGGTCTAACGAAAAACTGTTTTTT. Translated: CASSVVRGSNEKLFF.